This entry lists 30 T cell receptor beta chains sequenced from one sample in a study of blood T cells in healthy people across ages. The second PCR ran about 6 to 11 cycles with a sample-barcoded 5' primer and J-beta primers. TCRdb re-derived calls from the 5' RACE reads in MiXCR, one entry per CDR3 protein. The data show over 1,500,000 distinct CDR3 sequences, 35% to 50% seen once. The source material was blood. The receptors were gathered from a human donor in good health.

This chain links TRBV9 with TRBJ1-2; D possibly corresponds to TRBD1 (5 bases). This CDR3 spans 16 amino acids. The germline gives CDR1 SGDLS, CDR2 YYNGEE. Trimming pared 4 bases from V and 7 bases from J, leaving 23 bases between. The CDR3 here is CASSPEMGGLSGGYTF. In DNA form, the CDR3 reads TGTGCCAGCAGCCCAGAGATGGGGGGTTTGAGTGGTGGCTACACCTTC.

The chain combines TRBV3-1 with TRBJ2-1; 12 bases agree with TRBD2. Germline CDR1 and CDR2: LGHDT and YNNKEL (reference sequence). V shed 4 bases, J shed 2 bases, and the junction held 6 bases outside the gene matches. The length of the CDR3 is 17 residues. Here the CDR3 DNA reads TGTGCCAGCAGCCGAGCGTGGACTAGCGGGGCCTACAATGAGCAGTTCTTC. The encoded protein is CASSRAWTSGAYNEQFF.

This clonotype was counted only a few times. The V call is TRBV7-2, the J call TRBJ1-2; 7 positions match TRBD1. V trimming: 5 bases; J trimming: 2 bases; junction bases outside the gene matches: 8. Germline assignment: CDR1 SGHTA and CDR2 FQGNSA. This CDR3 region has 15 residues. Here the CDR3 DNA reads TGTGCCAGCAGCCACAACGGCAGGGGGAACTATGGCTACACCTTC. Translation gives CASSHNGRGNYGYTF.

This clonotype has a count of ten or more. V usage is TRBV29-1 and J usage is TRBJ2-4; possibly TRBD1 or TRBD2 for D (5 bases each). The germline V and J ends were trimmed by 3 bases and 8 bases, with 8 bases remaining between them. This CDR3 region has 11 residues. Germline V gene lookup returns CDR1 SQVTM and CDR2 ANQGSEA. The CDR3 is CSVDRGDIQYF. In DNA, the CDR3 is TGCAGCGTTGACCGAGGGGACATTCAGTACTTC. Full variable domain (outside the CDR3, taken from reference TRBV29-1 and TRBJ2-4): SAVISQKPSRDICQRGTSLTIQCQVDSQVTMMFWYRQQPGQSLTLIATANQGSEATYESGFVIDKFPISRPNLTFSTLTVSNMSPEDSSIYLCSVDRGDIQYFGAGTRLSVL.

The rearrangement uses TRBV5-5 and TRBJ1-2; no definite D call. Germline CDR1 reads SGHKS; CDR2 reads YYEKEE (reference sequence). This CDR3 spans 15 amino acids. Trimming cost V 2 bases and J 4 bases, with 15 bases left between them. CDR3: CASSLFIPSSYGYTF. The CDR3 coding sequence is TGTGCCAGCAGCTTATTCATCCCATCTAGCTATGGCTACACCTTC.

CDR3 loop: CASSQLVDEKLFF. CDR3 sequence (DNA): TGTGCCAGCAGCCAGCTCGTTGATGAAAAACTGTTTTTT. This chain uses TRBV3-1 with TRBJ1-4, with no clear D. Trimming pared 3 bases from V and 6 bases from J, leaving 8 bases between. The germline V gene encodes CDR1 LGHDT and CDR2 YNNKEL (reference sequence). The CDR3 is made up of 13 amino acids.

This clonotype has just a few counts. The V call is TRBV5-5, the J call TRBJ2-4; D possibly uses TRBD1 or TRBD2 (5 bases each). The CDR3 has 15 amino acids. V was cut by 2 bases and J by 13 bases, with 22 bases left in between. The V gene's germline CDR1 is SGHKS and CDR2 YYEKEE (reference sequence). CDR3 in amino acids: CASSFRDPQYGEQYF. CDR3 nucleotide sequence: TGTGCCAGCAGCTTCCGGGACCCTCAATATGGGGAGCAGTACTTC.

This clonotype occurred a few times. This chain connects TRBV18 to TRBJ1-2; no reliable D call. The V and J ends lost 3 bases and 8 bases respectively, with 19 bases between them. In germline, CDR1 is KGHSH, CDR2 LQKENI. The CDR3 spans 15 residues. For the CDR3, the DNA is TGTGCCAGCTCACCCGGGCTCGGACTAACGGAAGGCTACACCTTC. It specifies CASSPGLGLTEGYTF.

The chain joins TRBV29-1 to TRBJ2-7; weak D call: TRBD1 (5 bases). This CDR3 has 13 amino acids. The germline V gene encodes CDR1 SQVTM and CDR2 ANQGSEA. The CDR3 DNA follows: TGCAGTTACACAGGTTCTCCGACCTACGAGCAGTACTTC. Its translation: CSYTGSPTYEQYF.

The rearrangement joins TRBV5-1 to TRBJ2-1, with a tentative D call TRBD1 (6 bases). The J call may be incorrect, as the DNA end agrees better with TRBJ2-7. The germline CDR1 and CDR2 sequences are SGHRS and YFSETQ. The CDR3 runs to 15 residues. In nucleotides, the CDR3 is TGCGCCAGCAGCCCCCCCTGGGGGCGCCCCTACGAGCAGTACTTC. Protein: CASSPPWGRPYEQYF.

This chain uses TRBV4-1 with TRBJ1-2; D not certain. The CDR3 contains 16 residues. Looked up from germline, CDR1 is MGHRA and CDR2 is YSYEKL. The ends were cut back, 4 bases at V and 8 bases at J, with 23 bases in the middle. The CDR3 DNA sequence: TGCGCCAGCAGCCGCAACGCTCTAGATTTCTCGAGAGGCTACACCTTC. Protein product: CASSRNALDFSRGYTF.

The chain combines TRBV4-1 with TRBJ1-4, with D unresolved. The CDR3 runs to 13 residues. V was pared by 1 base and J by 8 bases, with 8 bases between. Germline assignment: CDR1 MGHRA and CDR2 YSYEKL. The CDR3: CASSQVPGEKLFF. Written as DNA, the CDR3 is TGCGCCAGCAGCCAAGTGCCGGGGGAAAAACTGTTTTTT.

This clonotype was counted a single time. As DNA, the CDR3 is TGTGCCAGCAGCCAAGATGGAGATTTTTTCAATGAGCAGTTCTTC. Translated: CASSQDGDFFNEQFF. This chain uses TRBV14 with TRBJ2-1; D is unclear. The ends were cut back, 0 bases at V and 6 bases at J, with 12 bases in the middle. The germline V gene has CDR1 SGHDN and CDR2 FVKESK. This CDR3 has 15 residues.

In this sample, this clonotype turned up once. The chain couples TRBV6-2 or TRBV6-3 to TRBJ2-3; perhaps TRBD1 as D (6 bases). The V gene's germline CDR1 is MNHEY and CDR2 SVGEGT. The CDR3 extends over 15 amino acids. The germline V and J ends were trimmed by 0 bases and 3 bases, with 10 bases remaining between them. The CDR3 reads CASSYSSRGTDTQYF. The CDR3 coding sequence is TGTGCCAGCAGTTACTCGAGCAGGGGAACAGATACGCAGTATTTT.

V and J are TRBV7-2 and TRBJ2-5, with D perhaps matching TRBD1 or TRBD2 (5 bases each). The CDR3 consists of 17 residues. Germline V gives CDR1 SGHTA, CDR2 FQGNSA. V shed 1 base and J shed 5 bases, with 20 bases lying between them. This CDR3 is CASSLGPGRNEGETQYF. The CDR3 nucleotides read TGTGCCAGCAGCTTAGGGCCAGGGCGGAATGAGGGGGAGACCCAGTACTTC.

The CDR3 DNA reads TGTGCCAGCAGCTTGCGCGGAGGGGGCAGATATGGCTACACCTTC. Its protein is CASSLRGGGRYGYTF. The chain carries TRBV3-1 and TRBJ1-2; 7 bases are shared with TRBD1. V gave up 5 bases and J gave up 5 bases; unmatched junction bases: 11. Germline V gene data show CDR1 as LGHDT and CDR2 as YNNKEL (reference sequence). The length of the CDR3 is 15 residues.

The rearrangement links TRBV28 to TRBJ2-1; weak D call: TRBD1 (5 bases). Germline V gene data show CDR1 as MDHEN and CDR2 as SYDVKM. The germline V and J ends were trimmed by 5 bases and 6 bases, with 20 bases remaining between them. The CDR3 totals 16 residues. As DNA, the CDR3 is TGTGCCAGCAGTGACTCGGACACCCGATACCGCAATGAGCAGTTCTTC. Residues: CASSDSDTRYRNEQFF. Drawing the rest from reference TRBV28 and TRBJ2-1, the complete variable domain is DVKVTQSSRYLVKRTGEKVFLECVQDMDHENMFWYRQDPGLGLRLIYFSYDVKMKEKGDIPEGYSVSREKKERFSLILESASTNQTSMYLCASSDSDTRYRNEQFFGPGTRLTVL.

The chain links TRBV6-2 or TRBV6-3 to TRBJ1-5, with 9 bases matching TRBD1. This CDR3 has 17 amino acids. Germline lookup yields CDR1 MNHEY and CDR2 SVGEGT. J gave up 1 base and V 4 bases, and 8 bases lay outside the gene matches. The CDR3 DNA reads TGTGCCAGCAGTTCTCCGGGACAGGGCCTAAGCAATCAGCCCCAGCATTTT. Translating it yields CASSSPGQGLSNQPQHF.

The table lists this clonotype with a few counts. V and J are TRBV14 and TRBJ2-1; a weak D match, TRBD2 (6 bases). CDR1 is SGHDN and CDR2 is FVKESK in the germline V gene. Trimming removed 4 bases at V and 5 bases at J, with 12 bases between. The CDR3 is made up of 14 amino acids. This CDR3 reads CASSRGVWDNEQFF. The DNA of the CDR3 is TGTGCCAGCAGCCGCGGGGTATGGGACAATGAGCAGTTCTTC. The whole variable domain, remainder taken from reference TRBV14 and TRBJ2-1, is EAGVTQFPSHSVIEKGQTVTLRCDPISGHDNLYWYRRVMGKEIKFLLHFVKESKQDESGMPNNRFLAERTGGTYSTLKVQPAELEDSGVYFCASSRGVWDNEQFFGPGTRLTVL.

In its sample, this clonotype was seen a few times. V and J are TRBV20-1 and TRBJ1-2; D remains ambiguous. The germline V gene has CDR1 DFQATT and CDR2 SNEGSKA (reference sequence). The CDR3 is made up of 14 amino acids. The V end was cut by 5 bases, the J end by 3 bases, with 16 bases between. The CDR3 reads CSAATHGQHYGYTF. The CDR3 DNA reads TGCAGTGCTGCCACCCACGGCCAGCACTATGGCTACACCTTC.

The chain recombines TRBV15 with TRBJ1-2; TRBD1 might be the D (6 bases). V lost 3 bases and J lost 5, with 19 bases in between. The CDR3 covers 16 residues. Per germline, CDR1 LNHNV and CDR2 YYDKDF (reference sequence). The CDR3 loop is CATSSRGQPPLYGYTF. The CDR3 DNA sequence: TGTGCCACCAGCAGTCGAGGACAGCCTCCGTTATATGGCTACACCTTC. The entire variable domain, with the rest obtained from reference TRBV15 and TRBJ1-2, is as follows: DAMVIQNPRYQVTQFGKPVTLSCSQTLNHNVMYWYQQKSSQAPKLLFHYYDKDFNNEADTPDNFQSRRPNTSFCFLDIRSPGLGDTAMYLCATSSRGQPPLYGYTFGSGTRLTVV.

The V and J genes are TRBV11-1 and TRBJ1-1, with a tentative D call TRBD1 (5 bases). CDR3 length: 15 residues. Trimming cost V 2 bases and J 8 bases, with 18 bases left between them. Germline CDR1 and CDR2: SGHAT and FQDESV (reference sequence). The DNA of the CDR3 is TGTGCCAGCAGCTTATTACAGGTTGGCGCGCGGGAAGCTTTCTTT. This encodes CASSLLQVGAREAFF.

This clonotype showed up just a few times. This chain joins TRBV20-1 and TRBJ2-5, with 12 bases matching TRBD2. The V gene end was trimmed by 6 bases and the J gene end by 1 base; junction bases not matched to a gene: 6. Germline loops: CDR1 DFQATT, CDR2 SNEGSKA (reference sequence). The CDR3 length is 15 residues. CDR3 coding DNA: TGCAGTGCCCCAACTAGCGGGGGGTTCCAAGAGACCCAGTACTTC. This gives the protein CSAPTSGGFQETQYF.

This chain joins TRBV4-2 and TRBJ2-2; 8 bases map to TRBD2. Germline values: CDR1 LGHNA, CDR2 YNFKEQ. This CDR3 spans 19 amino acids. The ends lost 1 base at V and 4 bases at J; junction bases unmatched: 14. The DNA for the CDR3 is TGTGCCAGCAGCCAAGTCGGTTTCGGGAGGGCCTCACTCACCGGGGAGCTGTTTTTT. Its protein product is CASSQVGFGRASLTGELFF.

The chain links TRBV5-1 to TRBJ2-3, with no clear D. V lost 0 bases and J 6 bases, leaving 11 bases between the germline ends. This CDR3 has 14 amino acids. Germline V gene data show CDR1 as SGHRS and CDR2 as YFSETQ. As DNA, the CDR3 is TGCGCCAGCAGCTTGGCACAGCTTGTCGATACGCAGTATTTT. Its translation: CASSLAQLVDTQYF.

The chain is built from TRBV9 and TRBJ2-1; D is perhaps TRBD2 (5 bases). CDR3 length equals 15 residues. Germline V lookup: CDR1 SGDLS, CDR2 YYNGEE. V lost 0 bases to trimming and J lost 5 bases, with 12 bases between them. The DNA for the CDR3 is TGTGCCAGCAGCGTAGACCCCGGGGTGCACAATGAGCAGTTCTTC. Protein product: CASSVDPGVHNEQFF.

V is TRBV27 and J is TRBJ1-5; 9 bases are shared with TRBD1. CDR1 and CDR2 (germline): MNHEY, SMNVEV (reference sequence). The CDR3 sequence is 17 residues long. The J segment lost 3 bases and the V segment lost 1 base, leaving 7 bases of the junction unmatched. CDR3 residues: CASSLYGDRAINQPQHF. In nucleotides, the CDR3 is TGTGCCAGCAGTTTATACGGGGACAGGGCAATCAATCAGCCCCAGCATTTT.

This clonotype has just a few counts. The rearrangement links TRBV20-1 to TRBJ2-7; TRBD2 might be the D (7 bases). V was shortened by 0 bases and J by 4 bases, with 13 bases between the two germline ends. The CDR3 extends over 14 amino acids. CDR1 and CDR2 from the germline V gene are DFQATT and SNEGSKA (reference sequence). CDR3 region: CSARDAGAGYEQYF. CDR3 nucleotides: TGCAGTGCTAGAGATGCGGGGGCCGGTTACGAGCAGTACTTC.

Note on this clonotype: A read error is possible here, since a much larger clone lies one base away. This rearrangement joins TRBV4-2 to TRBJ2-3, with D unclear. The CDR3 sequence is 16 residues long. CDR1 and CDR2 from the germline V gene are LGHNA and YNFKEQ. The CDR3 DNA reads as TGTGCCAGCAGCCGAGACTCTGGGGATCGCACAGATACGCGGTATTTT. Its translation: CASSRDSGDRTDTRYF.

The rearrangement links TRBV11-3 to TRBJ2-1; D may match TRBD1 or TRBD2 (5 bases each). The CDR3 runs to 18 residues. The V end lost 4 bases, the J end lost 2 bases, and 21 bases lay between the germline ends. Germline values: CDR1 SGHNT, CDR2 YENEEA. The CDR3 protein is CASSSFFRVRGAYNEQFF. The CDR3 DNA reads TGTGCCAGCAGCTCTTTTTTTCGGGTCAGAGGGGCCTACAATGAGCAGTTCTTC.